Given below is one T cell receptor beta chain in context. Its antigen is still unknown. This record belongs to a study of T cells in Graves' hyperthyroidism and ophthalmopathy. Study-wide context: The authors collected peripheral blood at initial diagnosis, before any treatment.

Study-wide findings and caveats: Blood also held most thyroid clonotypes expanded beyond 0.001.

Researchers took RNA transcripts and amplified the TCR beta CDR3 regions from them. First-round RT-PCR targeting the TCR CDR3 was performed with the HTBI primer set. TCRdb redid the calling of the multiplex PCR reads with MiXCR, one entry per CDR3 protein. The data contain roughly 570,000 distinct CDR3 sequences, approximately 14% of them seen just once; the ten biggest clones take up about 7%. The receptor was derived from a woman in her thirties with Graves' hyperthyroidism. Specimen: blood.

The CDR3 nucleotides read TGTGCCACCAGCAGAGAGCCTAGCGGGATGTTTTGGACAGATACGCAGTATTTT. It translates to CATSREPSGMFWTDTQYF. The rearrangement joins TRBV15 to TRBJ2-3, with 9 bases lining up with TRBD2. CDR3 length: 18 amino acids. Germline V gene sequence: CDR1 LNHNV, CDR2 YYDKDF (reference sequence). V dropped 0 bases and J dropped 3; count of bases not matched to a gene: 10.